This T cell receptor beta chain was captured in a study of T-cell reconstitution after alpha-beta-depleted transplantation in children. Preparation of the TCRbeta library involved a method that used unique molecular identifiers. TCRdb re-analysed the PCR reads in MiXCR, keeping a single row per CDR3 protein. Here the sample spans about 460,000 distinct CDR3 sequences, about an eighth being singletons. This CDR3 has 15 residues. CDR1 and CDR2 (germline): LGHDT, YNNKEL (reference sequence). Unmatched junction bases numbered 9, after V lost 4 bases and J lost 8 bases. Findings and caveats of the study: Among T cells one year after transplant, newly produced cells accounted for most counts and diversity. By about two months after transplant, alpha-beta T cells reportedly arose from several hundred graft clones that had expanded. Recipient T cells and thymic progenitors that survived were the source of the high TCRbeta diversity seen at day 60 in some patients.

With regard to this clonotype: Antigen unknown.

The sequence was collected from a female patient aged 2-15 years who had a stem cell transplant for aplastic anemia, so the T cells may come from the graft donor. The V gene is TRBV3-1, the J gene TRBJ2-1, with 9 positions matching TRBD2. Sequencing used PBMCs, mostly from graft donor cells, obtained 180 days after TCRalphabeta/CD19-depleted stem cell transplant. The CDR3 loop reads CASSRPGTSIDEQFF. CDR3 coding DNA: TGTGCCAGCAGCCGACCCGGGACTAGCATCGATGAGCAGTTCTTC.